Listed below are T cell receptor beta chains from one sample, sequenced in a study of shared clonotypes between healthy human individuals. Assay: immunoSEQ multiplex PCR; the TCRdb copy retains only in-frame clones and omits some. This table holds roughly 1,600,000 clones, around 98.5% found once. Source material: naive CD4+ T cells sorted from blood. All receptors come from a man aged 30 to 39 in good health. Both conserved end residues are part of each CDR3. D genes are given only for firm matches. Some rows mark clone size as missing; the rest say once, few, many or name a class of expanded clone.

TRBJ2-5,NA,TRBV27,NA,TGTGCCAGCAGTTTACGTGGGGAGACCCAGTACTTC,CASSLRGETQYF
TRBJ1-4,NA,TRBV28,NA,TGTGCCAGCAGTTTCCGTGCCGGAAAACTGTTTTTT,CASSFRAGKLFF
TRBJ2-1,NA,TRBV5-5,once,TGTGCCAGCAGCCCTTCGGCTAGGCTCAATGAGCAGTTCTTC,CASSPSARLNEQFF
TRBJ2-3,TRBD2,TRBV15,NA,TGTGCCACCAGCAGAAGACTAGCGGGAGGACTAGATACGCAGTATTTT,CATSRRLAGGLDTQYF
TRBJ2-1,NA,TRBV9,NA,TGTGCCAGCAGCGTAGCTTCTCACAATGAGCAGTTCTTC,CASSVASHNEQFF
TRBJ2-5,TRBD1,TRBV7-9,NA,TGTGCCAGCAGCCTAGACAGGGCAAAGAAGGAGACCCAGTACTTC,CASSLDRAKKETQYF
TRBJ1-1,NA,TRBV6-1,NA,TGTGCCAGCAACCCCGTCCCATACACTGAAGCTTTCTTT,CASNPVPYTEAFF
TRBJ2-7,NA,TRBV5-1,NA,TGCGCCAGCAGCTCTCCTGAACCCCGGTCAGCCTACGAGCAGTACTTC,CASSSPEPRSAYEQYF
TRBJ1-4,TRBD1,TRBV5-4,NA,TGTGCCAGCAGCGCGGGACAGGTGGGGGAAAAACTGTTTTTT,CASSAGQVGEKLFF
TRBJ1-1,NA,TRBV6-6,NA,TGTGCCAGCAGTACTTTTTGGAACACTGAAGCTTTCTTT,CASSTFWNTEAFF
TRBJ2-5,TRBD1,TRBV5-6,NA,TGTGCCAGCAGCGCGAAGGGGGCAAAGACCCAGTACTTC,CASSAKGAKTQYF